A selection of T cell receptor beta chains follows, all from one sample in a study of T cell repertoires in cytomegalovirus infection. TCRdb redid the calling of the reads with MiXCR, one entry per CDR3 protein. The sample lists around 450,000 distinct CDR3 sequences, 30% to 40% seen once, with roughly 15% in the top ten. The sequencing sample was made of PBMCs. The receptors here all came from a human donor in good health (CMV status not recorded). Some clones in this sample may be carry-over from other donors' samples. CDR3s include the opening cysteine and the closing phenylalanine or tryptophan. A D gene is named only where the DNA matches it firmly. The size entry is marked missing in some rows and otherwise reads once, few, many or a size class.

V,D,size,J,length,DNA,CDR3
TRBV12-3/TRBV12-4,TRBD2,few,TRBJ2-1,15,TGTGCCAGCACTTACGGGGGGGTCGGCTACAATGAGCAGTTCTTC,CASTYGGVGYNEQFF
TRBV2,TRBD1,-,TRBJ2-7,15,TGTGCCAGCAGTCCCGACGGGACAGGGGAGAGCGAGCAGTACTTC,CASSPDGTGESEQYF
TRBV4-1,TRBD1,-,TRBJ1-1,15,TGCGCCAGCAGCCAACCACAGGGGGCTGGGACTGAAGCTTTCTTT,CASSQPQGAGTEAFF
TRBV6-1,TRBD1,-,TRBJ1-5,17,TGTGCCAGCAGTGTTTGGGTCGGACAGGGGGCGAATCAGCCCCAGCATTTT,CASSVWVGQGANQPQHF
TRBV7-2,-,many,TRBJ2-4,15,TGTGCCAGCAGCTCGGACAGCCATCCGGAAACCATTCAGTACTTC,CASSSDSHPETIQYF
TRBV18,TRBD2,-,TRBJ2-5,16,TGTGCCAGCTCACCACTAGCGGGGGGCCGTGGAGAGACCCAGTACTTC,CASSPLAGGRGETQYF
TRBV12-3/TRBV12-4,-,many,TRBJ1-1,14,TGTGCCAGCAGCTTTACAGGATTGAACACTGAAGCTTTCTTT,CASSFTGLNTEAFF
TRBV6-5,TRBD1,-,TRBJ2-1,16,TGTGCCAGCAGGGGGGGGACAGGGAGTTGGGACAATGAGCAGTTCTTC,CASRGGTGSWDNEQFF
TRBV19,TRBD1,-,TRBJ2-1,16,TGTGCCAGTAGTGGCCGGACAGGTGGCTCCTACAATGAGCAGTTCTTC,CASSGRTGGSYNEQFF
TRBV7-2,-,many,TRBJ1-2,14,TGTGCCAGCAGCTCCCCGCGGGATACCTATGGCTACACCTTC,CASSSPRDTYGYTF
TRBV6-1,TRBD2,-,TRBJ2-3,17,TGTGCCAGCAGTACGGGGTCTAGCGGACCTTTCACAGATACGCAGTATTTT,CASSTGSSGPFTDTQYF
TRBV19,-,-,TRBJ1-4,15,TGTGCCAGTAGTGAGCCAGGGGAGGTACATGAAAAACTGTTTTTT,CASSEPGEVHEKLFF
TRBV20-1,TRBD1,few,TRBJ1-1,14,TGCAGTGCTAGAGTGCGGACAGGGGGCACTGAAGCTTTCTTT,CSARVRTGGTEAFF
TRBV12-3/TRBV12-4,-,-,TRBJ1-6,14,TGTGCCAGCAGACCGGGACATTATAATTCACCCCTCCACTTT,CASRPGHYNSPLHF
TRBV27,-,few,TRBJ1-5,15,TGTGCCAGCAGTCCCCGCGGGGGGCGGACTCAGCCCCAGCATTTT,CASSPRGGRTQPQHF
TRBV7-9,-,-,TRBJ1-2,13,TGTGCCAGCAGCTTAGTAACAGCCCTGGGCTACACCTTC,CASSLVTALGYTF
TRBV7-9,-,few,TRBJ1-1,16,TGTGCCAGCAGCTTAGGTGGGAGAACCTTGAACACTGAAGCTTTCTTT,CASSLGGRTLNTEAFF
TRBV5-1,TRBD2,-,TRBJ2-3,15,TGCGCCAGCAGCTGGGGACTAGCGGACACAGATACGCAGTATTTT,CASSWGLADTDTQYF
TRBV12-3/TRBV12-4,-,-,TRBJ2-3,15,TGTGCCAGCAGCCCGAGCGGGTTGGGCACAGATACGCAGTATTTT,CASSPSGLGTDTQYF
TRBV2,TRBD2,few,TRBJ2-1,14,TGTGCCAGCCTTTCGGGACTAGCGGTCAATGAGCAGTTCTTC,CASLSGLAVNEQFF
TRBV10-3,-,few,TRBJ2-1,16,TGTGCCATCAGTGAGTCGCTTAGGGAAGATGGGAATGAGCAGTTCTTC,CAISESLREDGNEQFF
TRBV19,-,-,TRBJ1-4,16,TGTGCCAGTAGTGTAAGCTCGCGGTCGACTAATGAAAAACTGTTTTTT,CASSVSSRSTNEKLFF
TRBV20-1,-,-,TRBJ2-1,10,TGCAGTGCTGGGGACTTGGAGCAGTTCTTC,CSAGDLEQFF
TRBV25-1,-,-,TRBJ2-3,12,TGTGCCAGCAGTGGGTGGGGGGATACGCAGTATTTT,CASSGWGDTQYF
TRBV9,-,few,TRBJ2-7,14,TGTGCCAGCAGCGTAGGGAAGGGAGCCTACGAGCAGTACTTC,CASSVGKGAYEQYF
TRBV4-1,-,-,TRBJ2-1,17,TGCGCCAGCAGCCAGGCCGTAGCGGAAAGCGCCTACAATGAGCAGTTCTTC,CASSQAVAESAYNEQFF
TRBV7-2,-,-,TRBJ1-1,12,TGTTCCAGCTGCCAAGGGGGAACTGAAGCTTGGTTT,CSSCQGGTEAWF
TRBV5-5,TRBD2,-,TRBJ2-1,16,TGTGCCAGCAGCTTGGAACTAGCGGGTGTTTACAATGAGCAGTTCTTC,CASSLELAGVYNEQFF
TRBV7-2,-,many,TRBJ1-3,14,TGTGCCAGCAGCTTAGAAGGTCAGGGAAACACCATATATTTT,CASSLEGQGNTIYF
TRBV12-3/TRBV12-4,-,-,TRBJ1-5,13,TGTGCCAGCAGTTTCGGCAGGGGACAGCCCCAGCATTTT,CASSFGRGQPQHF
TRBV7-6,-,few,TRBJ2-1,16,TGTGCCAGCAGCTTAATTTCCCAGGGCCCAGGCAATGAGCAGTTCTTC,CASSLISQGPGNEQFF
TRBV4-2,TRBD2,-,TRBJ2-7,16,TGTGCCAGCAGCCAAGAACCTGGACTAGCGGGATACGAGCAGTACTTC,CASSQEPGLAGYEQYF
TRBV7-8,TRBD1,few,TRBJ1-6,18,TGTGCCAGCAGCTTAATCGGAAGAGACAGGGCGTATAATTCACCCCTCCACTTT,CASSLIGRDRAYNSPLHF
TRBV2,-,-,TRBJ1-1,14,TGTGCCAGCACGGTCCAGAGCTCTAACACTGAAGCTTTCTTT,CASTVQSSNTEAFF
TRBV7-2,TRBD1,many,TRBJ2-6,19,TGTGCCAGCAGCGGACCTTGGGACAGGGGATTCTCTGGGGCCAACGTCCTGACTTTC,CASSGPWDRGFSGANVLTF
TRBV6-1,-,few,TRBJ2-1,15,TGTGCCAGCAGTGAATTGGTGGCTTACTACAATGAGCAGTTCTTC,CASSELVAYYNEQFF
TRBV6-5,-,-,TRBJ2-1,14,TGTGCCAGCCGTTATCACGGGAATTTCAATGAGCATTTCTTC,CASRYHGNFNEHFF
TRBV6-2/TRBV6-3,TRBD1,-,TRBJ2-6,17,TGTGCCAGCAGTTACGGGACAGGGAGCTCTGGGGCCAACGTCCTGACTTTC,CASSYGTGSSGANVLTF
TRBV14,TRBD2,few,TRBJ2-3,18,TGTGCCAGCAGCCAAGGACTAGCGGGGTACCCACTCATAGATACGCAGTATTTT,CASSQGLAGYPLIDTQYF
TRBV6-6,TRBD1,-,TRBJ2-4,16,TGTGCCAGTCTTCGGGACAGGGACCTAGCCAAAAACATTCAGTACTTC,CASLRDRDLAKNIQYF
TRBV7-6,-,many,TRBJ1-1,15,TGTGCCAGCAGCTTAAGAGGACAGCCTAACACTGAAGCTTTCTTT,CASSLRGQPNTEAFF
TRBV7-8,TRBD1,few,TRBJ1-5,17,TGTGCCAGCAGCTTATACCCACAGGGGGTCGACGATCAGCCCCAGCATTTT,CASSLYPQGVDDQPQHF
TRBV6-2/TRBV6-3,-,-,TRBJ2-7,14,TGTGCCCCCCAGAGGGGGTGGAACTCCTACGAGCAGTACTTC,CAPQRGWNSYEQYF
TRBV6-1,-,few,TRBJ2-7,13,TGTGCCAGCAGTTATGCAGGGCCCTACGAGCAGTACTTC,CASSYAGPYEQYF
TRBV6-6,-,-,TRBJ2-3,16,TGTGCCAGCAGTCGCGACGGACCGAGCGTGACAGATACGCAGTATTTT,CASSRDGPSVTDTQYF
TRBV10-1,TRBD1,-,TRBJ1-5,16,TGCGCCAGCAGTGAGTTTGGACAGGAGATGAATCAGCCCCAGCATTTT,CASSEFGQEMNQPQHF
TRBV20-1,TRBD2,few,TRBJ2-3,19,TGCAGTGCTAGAGGGGAACTAGCGGGGCCTGGCGGGGGTACAGATACGCAGTATTTT,CSARGELAGPGGGTDTQYF
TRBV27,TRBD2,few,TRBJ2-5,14,TGTGCCAGCAGTTCCTTAGCGGGGTGGGAGACCCAGTACTTC,CASSSLAGWETQYF
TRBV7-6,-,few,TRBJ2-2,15,TGTGCCAGCAGCTTAGTCGCGGGGTCCACCGGGGAGCTGTTTTTT,CASSLVAGSTGELFF
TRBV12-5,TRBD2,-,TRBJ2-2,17,TGTGCTAGTGGTTACGGACTAGCGGGGAGAAACACCGGGGAGCTGTTTTTT,CASGYGLAGRNTGELFF
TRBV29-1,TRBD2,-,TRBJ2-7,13,TGCAGCGGAACTAGCGGGGGTAGCTACGAGCAGTACTTC,CSGTSGGSYEQYF
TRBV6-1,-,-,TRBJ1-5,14,TGTGCCAGCAGCATCCGGGACGGCAATCAGCCCCAGCATTTT,CASSIRDGNQPQHF
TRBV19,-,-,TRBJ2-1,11,TGTGCCAGTTCGGCGGCCAATGAGCAGTTCTTC,CASSAANEQFF
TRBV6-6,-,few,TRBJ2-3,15,TGTGCCAGCATTGGGGGGGCCGTCGTAACAGATACGCAGTATTTT,CASIGGAVVTDTQYF
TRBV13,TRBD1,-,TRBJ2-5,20,TGTGCCAGCAGCTTAGTTTCCCGGCACCGAACCAACAGGGGGCAAGAGACCCAGTACTTC,CASSLVSRHRTNRGQETQYF
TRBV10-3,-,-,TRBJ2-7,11,TGTGCCATCAGTGCATCCTACGCGCAGTACTTC,CAISASYAQYF
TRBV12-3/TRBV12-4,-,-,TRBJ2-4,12,TGTGCCAGCAGCCCAGCCAAAAACATTCAGTACTTC,CASSPAKNIQYF
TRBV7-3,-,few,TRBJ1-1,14,TGTGCCAGCAGCTTAAGGGCGGGGAGCACTGAAGCTTTCTTT,CASSLRAGSTEAFF
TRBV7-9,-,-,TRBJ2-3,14,TGTGCCAGCAGACACGGGACCCTCACAGATACGCAGTATTTT,CASRHGTLTDTQYF
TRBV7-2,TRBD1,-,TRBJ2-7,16,TGTGCCAGCAGCTTAGCGGGGACAGGGGGACCCCACGAGCAGTACTTC,CASSLAGTGGPHEQYF